This TCR beta chain originates from a study of shared clonotypes between healthy human individuals. Study summary: Participating donors consisted of two women and a few men aged 18 to 49.

The table came from immunoSEQ multiplex PCR; TCRdb's copy has only in-frame clones and leaves some out. The repertoire includes around 700,000 clones, roughly 70% of them detected once, and under 2% sits in the top ten. About this clone itself: Its antigen is not known.

Study-level findings and limits: A generally larger estimated richness was seen in naive subsets than in memory subsets. Rarefaction analysis demonstrated incomplete sorted-subset sequencing notwithstanding large depth.

The CDR3 runs 18 residues. The chain links TRBV1 to TRBJ2-1; TRBD2, the D gene given by the table, was not confirmed from the DNA. TRBV1 is reported as a pseudogene. The receptor was isolated from a woman in her twenties or thirties in good health. Sequenced: memory CD4+ T cells sorted from blood. Stated subset: CD45RA-negative fraction. This CDR3 reads CTSSQVESASGLDNEQFF. For the CDR3, the DNA is TGCACCAGCAGCCAAGTCGAGTCCGCCAGTGGCCTAGACAATGAGCAGTTCTTC.